This T cell receptor (beta chain) comes out of a study of identifying expanded T cells in peripheral blood. Study-wide findings and caveats: About 1.3 clones differed between technical replicates, versus approximately 17 and 20 over time.

TCRdb's table, derived via immunoSEQ multiplex PCR, lists solely in-frame clones and lacks some. The sample holds around 78,000 clones, almost 85% seen once. As to this clone: Its target is not known.

The CDR3 contains 18 residues. The germline V gene encodes CDR1 SEHNR and CDR2 FQNEAQ (reference sequence). The V gene end was trimmed by 3 bases and the J gene end by 3 bases; junction bases not matched to a gene: 16. Sequencing was performed on blood. V and J are TRBV7-9 and TRBJ2-7; 8 bases map to TRBD2. This receptor was obtained from a person between 18 and 70 years old in good health. CDR3 sequence: CASSLLGLVLGAGYEQYF. The CDR3 nucleotides read TGTGCCAGCAGCTTGTTGGGACTAGTATTAGGTGCGGGCTACGAGCAGTACTTC.